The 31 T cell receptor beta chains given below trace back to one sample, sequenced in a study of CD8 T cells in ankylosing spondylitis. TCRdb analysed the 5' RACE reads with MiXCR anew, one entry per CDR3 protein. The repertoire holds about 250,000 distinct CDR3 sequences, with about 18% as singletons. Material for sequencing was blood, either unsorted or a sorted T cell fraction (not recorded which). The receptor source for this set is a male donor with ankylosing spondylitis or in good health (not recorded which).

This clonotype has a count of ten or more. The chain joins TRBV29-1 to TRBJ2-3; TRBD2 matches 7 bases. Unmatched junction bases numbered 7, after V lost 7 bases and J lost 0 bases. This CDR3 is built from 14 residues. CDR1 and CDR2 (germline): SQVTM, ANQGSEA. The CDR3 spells CSAVGRASTDTQYF. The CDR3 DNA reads TGCAGCGCCGTTGGGAGGGCTAGCACAGATACGCAGTATTTT.

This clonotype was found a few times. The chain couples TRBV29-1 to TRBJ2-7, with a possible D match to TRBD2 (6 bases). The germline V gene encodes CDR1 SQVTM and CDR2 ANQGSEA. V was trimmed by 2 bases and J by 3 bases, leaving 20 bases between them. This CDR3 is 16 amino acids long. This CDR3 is CSVENGSEGWNYEQYF. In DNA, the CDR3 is TGCAGCGTTGAAAACGGCTCGGAGGGGTGGAACTACGAGCAGTACTTC.

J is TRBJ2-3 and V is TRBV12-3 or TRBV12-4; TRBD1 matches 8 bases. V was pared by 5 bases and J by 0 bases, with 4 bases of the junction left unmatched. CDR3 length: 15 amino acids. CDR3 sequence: CASSPGGLSTDTQYF. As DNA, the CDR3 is TGTGCCAGCAGTCCAGGGGGCTTAAGCACAGATACGCAGTATTTT.

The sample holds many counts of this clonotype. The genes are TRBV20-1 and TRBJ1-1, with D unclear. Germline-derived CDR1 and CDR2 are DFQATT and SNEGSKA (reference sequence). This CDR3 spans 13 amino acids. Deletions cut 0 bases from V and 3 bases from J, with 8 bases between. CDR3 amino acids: CSARDDRDTEAFF. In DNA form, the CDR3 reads TGCAGTGCTAGAGATGATCGCGACACTGAAGCTTTCTTT.

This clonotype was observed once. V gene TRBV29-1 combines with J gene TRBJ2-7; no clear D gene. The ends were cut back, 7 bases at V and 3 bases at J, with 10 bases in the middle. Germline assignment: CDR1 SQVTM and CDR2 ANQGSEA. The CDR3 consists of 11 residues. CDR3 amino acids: CSAVAGYEQYF. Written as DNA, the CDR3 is TGCAGCGCTGTTGCAGGCTACGAGCAGTACTTC.

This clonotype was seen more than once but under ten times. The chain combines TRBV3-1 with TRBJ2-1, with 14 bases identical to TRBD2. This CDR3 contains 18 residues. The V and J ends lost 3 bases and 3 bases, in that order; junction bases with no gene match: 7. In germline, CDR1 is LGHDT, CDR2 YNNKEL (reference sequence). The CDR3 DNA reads TGTGCCAGCAGCCATCCTTTCGGGACTAGCGGGAGCTACAATGAGCAGTTCTTC. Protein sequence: CASSHPFGTSGSYNEQFF.

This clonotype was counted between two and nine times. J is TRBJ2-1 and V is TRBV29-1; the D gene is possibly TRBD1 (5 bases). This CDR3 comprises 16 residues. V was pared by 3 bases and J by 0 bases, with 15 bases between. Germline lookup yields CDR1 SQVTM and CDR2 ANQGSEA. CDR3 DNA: TGCAGCGTTGATGAAAAAGGGGCGAGCTCCTACAATGAGCAGTTCTTC. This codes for CSVDEKGASSYNEQFF.

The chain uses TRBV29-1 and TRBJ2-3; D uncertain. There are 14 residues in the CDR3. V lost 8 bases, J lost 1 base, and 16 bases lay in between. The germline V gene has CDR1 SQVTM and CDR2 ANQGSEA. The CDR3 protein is CSPGTPGGTDTQYF. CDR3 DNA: TGCAGCCCTGGCACCCCCGGAGGCACAGATACGCAGTATTTT.

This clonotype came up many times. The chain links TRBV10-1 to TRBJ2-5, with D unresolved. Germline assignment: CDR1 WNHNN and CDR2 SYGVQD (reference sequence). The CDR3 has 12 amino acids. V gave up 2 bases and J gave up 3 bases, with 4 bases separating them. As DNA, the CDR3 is TGCGCCAGCAGTGAGATGGAAGAGACCCAGTACTTC. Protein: CASSEMEETQYF.

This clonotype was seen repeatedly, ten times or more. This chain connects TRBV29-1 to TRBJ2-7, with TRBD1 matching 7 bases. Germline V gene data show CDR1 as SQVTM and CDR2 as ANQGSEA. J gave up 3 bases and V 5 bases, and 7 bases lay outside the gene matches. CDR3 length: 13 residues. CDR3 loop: CSVTGTEYYEQYF. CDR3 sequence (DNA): TGCAGCGTTACTGGGACAGAATACTACGAGCAGTACTTC.

For the CDR3, the DNA is TGTGCCAGCAGTTTATACCCCCGGACAGTTTCCGGGGAGCTGTTTTTT. This codes for CASSLYPRTVSGELFF. This chain joins TRBV27 and TRBJ2-2; possibly TRBD1 for D (6 bases). The V end was cut by 1 base, the J end by 6 bases, with 15 bases between. This CDR3 has 16 amino acids. Germline lookup yields CDR1 MNHEY and CDR2 SMNVEV (reference sequence).

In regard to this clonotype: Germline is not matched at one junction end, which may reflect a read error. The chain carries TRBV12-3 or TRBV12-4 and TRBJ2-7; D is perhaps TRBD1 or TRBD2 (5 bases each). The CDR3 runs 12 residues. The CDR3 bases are TGTGCCACCGGGGCGAGTTCCTATGAGCAGTACTTC. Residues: CATGASSYEQYF.

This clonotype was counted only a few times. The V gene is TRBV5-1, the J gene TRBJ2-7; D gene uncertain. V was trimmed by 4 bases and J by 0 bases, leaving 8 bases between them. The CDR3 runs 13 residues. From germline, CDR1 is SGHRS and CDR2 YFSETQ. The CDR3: CASSATGSYEQYF. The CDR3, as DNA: TGCGCCAGCAGCGCGACGGGCTCCTACGAGCAGTACTTC.

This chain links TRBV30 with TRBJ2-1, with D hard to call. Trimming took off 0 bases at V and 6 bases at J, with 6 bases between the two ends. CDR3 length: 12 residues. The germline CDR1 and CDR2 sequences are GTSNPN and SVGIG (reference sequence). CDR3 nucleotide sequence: TGTGCCTGGAGTGTCTATAGCAATGAGCAGTTCTTC. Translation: CAWSVYSNEQFF.

The CDR3 bases are TGTGCCAGCAGCCCCAAGTACACCGGGGAGCTGTTTTTT. Translation: CASSPKYTGELFF. The chain couples TRBV2 to TRBJ2-2, with D uncertain. The CDR3 spans 13 residues. The germline V gene encodes CDR1 SNHLY and CDR2 FYNNEI. Trimming cost V 6 bases and J 3 bases, with 8 bases left between them.

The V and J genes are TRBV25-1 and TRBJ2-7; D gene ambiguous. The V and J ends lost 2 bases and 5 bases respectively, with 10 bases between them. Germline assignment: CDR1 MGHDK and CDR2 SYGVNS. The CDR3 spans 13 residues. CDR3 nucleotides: TGTGCCAGCAGTGAAGGATACAGCCACGAGCAGTACTTC. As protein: CASSEGYSHEQYF.

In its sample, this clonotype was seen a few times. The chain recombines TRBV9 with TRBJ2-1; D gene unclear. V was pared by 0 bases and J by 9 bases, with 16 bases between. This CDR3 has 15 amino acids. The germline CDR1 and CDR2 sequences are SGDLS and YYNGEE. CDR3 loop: CASSVATTRWAEQFF. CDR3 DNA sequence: TGTGCCAGCAGCGTAGCTACGACCCGGTGGGCTGAGCAGTTCTTC. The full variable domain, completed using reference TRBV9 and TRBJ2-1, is DSGVTQTPKHLITATGQRVTLRCSPRSGDLSVYWYQQSLDQGLQFLIQYYNGEERAKGNILERFSAQQFPDLHSELNLSSLELGDSALYFCASSVATTRWAEQFFGPGTRLTVL.

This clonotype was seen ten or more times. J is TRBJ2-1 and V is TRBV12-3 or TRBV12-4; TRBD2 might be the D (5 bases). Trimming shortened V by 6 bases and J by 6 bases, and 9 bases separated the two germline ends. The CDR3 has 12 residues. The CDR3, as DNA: TGTGCCAGCAGCCCTACTAGCAATGAGCAGTTCTTC. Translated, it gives CASSPTSNEQFF.

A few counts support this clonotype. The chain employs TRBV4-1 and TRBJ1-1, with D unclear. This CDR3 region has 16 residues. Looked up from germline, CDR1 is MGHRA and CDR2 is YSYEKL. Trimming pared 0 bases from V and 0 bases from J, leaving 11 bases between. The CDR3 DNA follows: TGCGCCAGCAGCCAAGATATACCCCAGATGAACACTGAAGCTTTCTTT. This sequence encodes CASSQDIPQMNTEAFF.

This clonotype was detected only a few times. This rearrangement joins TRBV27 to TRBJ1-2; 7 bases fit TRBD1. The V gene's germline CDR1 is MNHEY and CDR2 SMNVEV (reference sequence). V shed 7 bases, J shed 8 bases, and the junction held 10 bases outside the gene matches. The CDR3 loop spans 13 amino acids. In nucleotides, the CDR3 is TGTGCCAGCAATACAGGGGTCCCCAAGGGCTACACCTTC. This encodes CASNTGVPKGYTF.

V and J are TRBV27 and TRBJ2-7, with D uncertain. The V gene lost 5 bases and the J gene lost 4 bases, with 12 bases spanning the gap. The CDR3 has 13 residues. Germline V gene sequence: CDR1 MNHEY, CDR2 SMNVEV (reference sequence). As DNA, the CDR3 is TGTGCCAGCAGTCCAAACCCCAGTTACGAGCAGTACTTC. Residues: CASSPNPSYEQYF.

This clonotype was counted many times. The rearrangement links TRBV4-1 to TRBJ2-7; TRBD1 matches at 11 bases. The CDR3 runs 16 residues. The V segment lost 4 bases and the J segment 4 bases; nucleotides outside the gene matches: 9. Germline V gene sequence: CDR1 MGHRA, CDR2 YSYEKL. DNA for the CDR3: TGCGCCAGCAGCCCGACCTCCGGGACAGGGGGTTACGAGCAGTACTTC. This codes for CASSPTSGTGGYEQYF.

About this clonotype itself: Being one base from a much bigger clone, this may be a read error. CDR3 nucleotides: TGCAGCGCCCTTATCGGGGAGTGGGTCTCCGAGCAGTACTTC. Its protein is CSALIGEWVSEQYF. The rearrangement uses TRBV29-1 and TRBJ2-7, with D perhaps matching TRBD2 (5 bases). The germline V and J ends were trimmed by 7 bases and 6 bases, with 22 bases remaining between them. Germline V gene lookup returns CDR1 SQVTM and CDR2 ANQGSEA. The CDR3 contains 14 residues.

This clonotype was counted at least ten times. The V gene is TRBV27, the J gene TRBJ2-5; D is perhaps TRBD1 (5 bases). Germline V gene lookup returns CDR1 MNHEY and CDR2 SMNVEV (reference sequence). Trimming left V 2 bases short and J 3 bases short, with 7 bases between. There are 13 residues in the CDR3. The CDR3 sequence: CASSLIGEETQYF. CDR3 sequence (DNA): TGTGCCAGCAGTTTAATAGGGGAAGAGACCCAGTACTTC.

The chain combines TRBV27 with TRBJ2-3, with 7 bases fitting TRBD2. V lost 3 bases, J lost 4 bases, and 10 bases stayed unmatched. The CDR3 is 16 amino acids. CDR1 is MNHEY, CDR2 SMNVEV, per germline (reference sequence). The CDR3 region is CASSFSMRELADTQYF. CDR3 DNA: TGTGCCAGCAGTTTTTCGATGCGGGAGTTAGCAGATACGCAGTATTTT.

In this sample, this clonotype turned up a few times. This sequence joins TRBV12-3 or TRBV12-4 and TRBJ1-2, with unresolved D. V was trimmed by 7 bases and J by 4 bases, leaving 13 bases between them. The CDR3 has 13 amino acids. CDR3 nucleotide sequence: TGTGCCAGCACCTTAGAGGGTCCCTATGGCTACACCTTC. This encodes CASTLEGPYGYTF.

For the CDR3, the DNA is TGCAGCGTTGAAGATGAGCGACAGGGGAGCACAGATACGCAGTATTTT. This sequence encodes CSVEDERQGSTDTQYF. The chain combines TRBV29-1 with TRBJ2-3; 8 bases are a match to TRBD1. Germline values: CDR1 SQVTM, CDR2 ANQGSEA. Trimming took 0 bases from V and 0 from J; bases not matched to a gene: 5. The CDR3 has 16 residues.

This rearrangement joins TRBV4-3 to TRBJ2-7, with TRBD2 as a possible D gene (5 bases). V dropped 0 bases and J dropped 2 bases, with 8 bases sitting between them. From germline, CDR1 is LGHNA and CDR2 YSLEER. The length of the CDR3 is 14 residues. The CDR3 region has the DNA TGCGCCAGCAGCCAAGACGAGGGAACCTACGAGCAGTACTTC. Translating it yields CASSQDEGTYEQYF.

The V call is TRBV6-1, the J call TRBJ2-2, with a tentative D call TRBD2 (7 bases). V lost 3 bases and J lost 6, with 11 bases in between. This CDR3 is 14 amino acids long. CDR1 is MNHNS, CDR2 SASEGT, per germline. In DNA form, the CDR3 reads TGTGCCAGCAGTGACCCCGGGGGGCCCGGGGAGCTGTTTTTT. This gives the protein CASSDPGGPGELFF.

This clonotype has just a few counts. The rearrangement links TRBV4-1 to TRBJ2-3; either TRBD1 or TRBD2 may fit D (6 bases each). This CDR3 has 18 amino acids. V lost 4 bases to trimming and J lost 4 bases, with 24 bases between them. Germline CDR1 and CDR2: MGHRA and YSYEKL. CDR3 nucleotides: TGCGCCAGCAGCCTCACCAACCGCGGGACAACCCCCCCAGATACGCAGTATTTT. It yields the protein CASSLTNRGTTPPDTQYF.

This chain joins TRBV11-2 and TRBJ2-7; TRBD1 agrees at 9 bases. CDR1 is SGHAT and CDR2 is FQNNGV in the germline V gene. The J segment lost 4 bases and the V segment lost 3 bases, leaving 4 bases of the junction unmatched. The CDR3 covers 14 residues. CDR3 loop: CASSFDRGRYEQYF. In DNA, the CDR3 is TGTGCCAGCAGCTTCGACAGGGGGAGGTACGAGCAGTACTTC.